This T cell receptor (beta chain) was recorded in a study of T-cell memory formation after mild COVID-19. Across the study: Largely, the TCR clusters proved donor specific.

Study-wide points: Clones contracting over day 15 to 85 were CD4/CD8 balanced, with later expanders leaning CD4+. Pre-infection memory held some responding clones, suggesting pre-existing cross-reactive T cells responded.

The germline V and J ends were trimmed by 4 bases and 3 bases, with 14 bases remaining between them. The CDR3 loop spans 15 amino acids. The germline gives CDR1 SGHRS, CDR2 YFSETQ. TCRdb itself ran the 5' RACE reads through MiXCR, one entry per CDR3 protein. The top ten clones hold over 20% of a sample with about 360,000 distinct CDR3 sequences, roughly 13% of them seen once. As to this clonotype: Its specificity is unknown.

The sample consisted of PBMCs or a T cell subset sorted from them (not recorded which). The chain employs TRBV5-1 and TRBJ2-1; perhaps D is TRBD1 or TRBD2 (5 bases each). The sequence was collected from a man younger than 35 who had mild COVID-19 (a few samples of this study predate the infection). Cell type and time point are not known. CDR3 residues: CASSPRGWGYNEQFF. DNA of the CDR3: TGCGCCAGCAGCCCCCGGGGCTGGGGCTACAATGAGCAGTTCTTC.